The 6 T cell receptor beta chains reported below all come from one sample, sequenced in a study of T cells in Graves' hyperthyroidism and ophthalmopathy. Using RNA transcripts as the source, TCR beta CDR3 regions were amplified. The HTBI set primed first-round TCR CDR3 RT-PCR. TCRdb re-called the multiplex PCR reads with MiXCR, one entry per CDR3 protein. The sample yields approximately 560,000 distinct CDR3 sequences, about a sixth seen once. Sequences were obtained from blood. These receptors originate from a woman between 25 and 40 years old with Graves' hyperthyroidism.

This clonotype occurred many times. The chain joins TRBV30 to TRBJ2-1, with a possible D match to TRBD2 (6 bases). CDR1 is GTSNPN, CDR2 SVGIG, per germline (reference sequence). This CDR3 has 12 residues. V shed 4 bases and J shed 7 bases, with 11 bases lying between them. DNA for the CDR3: TGTGCCTGGACGGGGGTCAGGAATGAGCAGTTCTTC. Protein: CAWTGVRNEQFF.

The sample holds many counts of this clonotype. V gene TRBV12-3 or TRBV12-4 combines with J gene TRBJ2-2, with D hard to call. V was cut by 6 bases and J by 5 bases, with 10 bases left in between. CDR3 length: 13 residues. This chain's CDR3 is CASSRAGTGELFF. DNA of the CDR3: TGTGCCAGCAGCAGAGCCGGGACCGGGGAGCTGTTTTTT.

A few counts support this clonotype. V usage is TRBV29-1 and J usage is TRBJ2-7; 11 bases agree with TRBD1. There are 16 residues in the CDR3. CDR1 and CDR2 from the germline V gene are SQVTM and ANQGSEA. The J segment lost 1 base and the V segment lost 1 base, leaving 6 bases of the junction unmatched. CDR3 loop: CSVEVLGTGGSYEQYF. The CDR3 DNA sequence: TGCAGCGTTGAAGTCCTAGGGACAGGGGGATCCTACGAGCAGTACTTC.

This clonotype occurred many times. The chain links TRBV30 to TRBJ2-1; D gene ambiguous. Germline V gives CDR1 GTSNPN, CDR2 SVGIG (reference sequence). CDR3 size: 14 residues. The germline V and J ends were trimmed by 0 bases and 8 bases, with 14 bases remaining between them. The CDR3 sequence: CAWSVGSSGDEQFF. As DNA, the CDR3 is TGTGCCTGGAGTGTAGGGTCCAGTGGGGATGAGCAGTTCTTC. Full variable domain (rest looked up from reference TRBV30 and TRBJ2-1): SQTIHQWPATLVQPVGSPLSLECTVEGTSNPNLYWYRQAAGRGLQLLFYSVGIGQISSEVPQNLSASRPQDRQFILSSKKLLLSDSGFYLCAWSVGSSGDEQFFGPGTRLTVL.

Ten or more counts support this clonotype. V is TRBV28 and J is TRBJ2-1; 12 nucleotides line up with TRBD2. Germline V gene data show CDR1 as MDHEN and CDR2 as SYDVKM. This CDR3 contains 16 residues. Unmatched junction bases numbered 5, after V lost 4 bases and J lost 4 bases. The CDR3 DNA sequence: TGTGCCAGCAGTTCCTTGACTAGCGGGGGTTACAATGAGCAGTTCTTC. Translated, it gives CASSSLTSGGYNEQFF.

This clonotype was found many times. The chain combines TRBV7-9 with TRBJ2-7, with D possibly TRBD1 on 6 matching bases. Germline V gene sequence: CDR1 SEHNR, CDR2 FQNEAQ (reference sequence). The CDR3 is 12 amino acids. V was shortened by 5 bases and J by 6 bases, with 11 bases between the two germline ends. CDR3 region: CASSLRGGEQYF. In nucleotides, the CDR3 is TGTGCCAGCAGCCTTCGAGGGGGCGAGCAGTACTTC. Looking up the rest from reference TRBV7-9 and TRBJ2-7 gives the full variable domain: DTGVSQNPRHKITKRGQNVTFRCDPISEHNRLYWYRQTLGQGPEFLTYFQNEAQLEKSRLLSDRFSAERPKGSFSTLEIQRTEQGDSAMYLCASSLRGGEQYFGPGTRLTVT.